This T cell receptor beta chain was sequenced in a study of regulatory T cells in long-lasting Graves disease. Study-wide points: Favored gene segments in persistent disease were TRBV28, TRBJ1-2 and TRBJ2-5.

This clonotype was seen ten or more times. The antigen is unknown. The time point here: persistent/refractory GD, antithyroid drugs over 5 years with positive TRAb. Construction of the TCR library relied on RNA isolated from PBMCs. The diagnosis of Graves' disease used American Thyroid Association guidelines. As collected, the peripheral blood samples measured 7.5 to 9 milliliters each and went into EDTA tubes. The TCR beta library used iRepertoire HTBI primers with Arm-PCR amplification of CDR3. In the study's own analysis: From all samples, identification returned over 13 TRBJ and about 60 TRBV segments. TCRdb re-analysed the multiplex PCR reads in MiXCR, keeping a single row per CDR3 protein. The V and J calls and clone size come from TCRdb's table, not from the authors' own analysis. The sample holds a few hundred thousand distinct CDR3 sequences, around 24% seen once. Germline CDR1 is SGHAT and CDR2 is FQNNGV. V lost 5 bases, J lost 3 bases, and 10 bases lay in between. The CDR3 is 13 residues long.

Here the sequenced sample was peripheral blood mononuclear cells (PBMCs), taken when the disease was refractory, from a patient treated with antithyroid drugs. This receptor was identified in a female donor with Graves disease. The genes are TRBV11-2 and TRBJ2-5, with D unresolved. The chain's CDR3 is CASSRSTEETQYF. CDR3 DNA: TGTGCCAGCAGCCGGTCCACAGAAGAGACCCAGTACTTC.